These 29 T cell receptor beta chains came from one sample sequenced in a study of response to subunit inactivated influenza vaccine. Each CDR3 protein gets one entry after TCRdb re-called the RT-PCR reads with MiXCR. The table shows a few hundred thousand distinct CDR3 sequences, with 14% occurring only once. Here the sequenced sample was PBMCs from blood, taken 12 days after vaccination. Source of these receptors: a man aged 50 to 60 who received an inactivated influenza vaccine.

There are a few counts of this clonotype. The chain couples TRBV7-2 to TRBJ1-4, with D hard to call. This CDR3 has 13 residues. Trimming shortened V by 4 bases and J by 5 bases, and 8 bases separated the two germline ends. Germline loops: CDR1 SGHTA, CDR2 FQGNSA. The CDR3 loop reads CASSSLPNEKLFF. CDR3 sequence (DNA): TGTGCCAGCAGCTCCTTACCCAATGAAAAACTGTTTTTT.

This chain connects TRBV20-1 to TRBJ1-1; 9 bases map to TRBD1. CDR1 and CDR2 from the germline V gene are DFQATT and SNEGSKA (reference sequence). The CDR3 totals 13 residues. The DNA of the CDR3 is TGCAGGGGGCGGGGACAGGGAAACACTGAAGCTTTCTTT. Protein product: CRGRGQGNTEAFF.

The chain combines TRBV20-1 with TRBJ2-1, with 10 bases aligning to TRBD2. Germline assignment: CDR1 DFQATT and CDR2 SNEGSKA (reference sequence). This CDR3 comprises 13 residues. V lost 5 bases and J lost 7; bases outside the gene matches: 5. CDR3: CSAHLAGVNEQFF. The DNA of the CDR3 is TGCAGTGCTCACCTAGCGGGAGTAAATGAGCAGTTCTTC.

This clonotype was counted at least ten times. The chain combines TRBV12-3 or TRBV12-4 with TRBJ1-4; 10 bases are shared with TRBD1. CDR3 length: 14 residues. After removal of 5 bases from V and 3 bases from J, the junction contained 0 bases not matched to a gene. The CDR3 DNA sequence: TGTGCCAGCAGTGGGACAGGGGCTAATGAAAAACTGTTTTTT. As protein: CASSGTGANEKLFF.

The CDR3 protein is CSAGDRAGYTF. The CDR3 DNA reads as TGCAGTGCTGGGGACAGGGCTGGCTACACCTTC. This chain joins TRBV20-1 and TRBJ1-2; TRBD1 matches 9 bases. The trim removed 5 bases at V and 7 bases at J, leaving 2 bases unmatched. This CDR3 is built from 11 residues. Germline values: CDR1 DFQATT, CDR2 SNEGSKA (reference sequence).

This clonotype turned up a few times. The J gene is TRBJ2-2, the V gene TRBV7-2; TRBD2 aligns across 7 bases. Trimming removed 6 bases from V and 0 bases from J; junction bases left unmatched: 10. The germline V gene has CDR1 SGHTA and CDR2 FQGNSA. This CDR3 region has 17 residues. The CDR3 protein is CASSFPSRGSNTGELFF. DNA for the CDR3: TGTGCCAGCAGTTTTCCTTCGCGGGGGTCGAACACCGGGGAGCTGTTTTTT.

This chain links TRBV10-2 with TRBJ2-7; unclear D gene. From germline, CDR1 is WSHSY and CDR2 SAAADI. V shed 4 bases and J shed 5 bases, with 6 bases lying between them. The CDR3 length is 11 residues. Here the CDR3 reads CASSVPNEQYF. The CDR3 nucleotides read TGCGCCAGCAGTGTACCCAACGAGCAGTACTTC.

This clonotype turned up a few times. The gene calls are TRBV5-1 and TRBJ2-1, with D maybe TRBD1 (6 bases). This CDR3 contains 16 residues. V lost 0 bases, J lost 3 bases, and 13 bases lay in between. CDR1 is SGHRS, CDR2 YFSETQ, per germline. The CDR3 bases are TGCGCCAGCAGCTTGGGGGACACACGATTCTACAATGAGCAGTTCTTC. Encoded protein: CASSLGDTRFYNEQFF.

The table lists this clonotype with many counts. The rearrangement uses TRBV14 and TRBJ2-7; D unresolved. The CDR3 runs 16 residues. Germline assignment: CDR1 SGHDN and CDR2 FVKESK. Deletions cut 4 bases from V and 3 bases from J, with 19 bases between. CDR3 in amino acids: CASSPPAIGENYEQYF. CDR3 sequence (DNA): TGTGCCAGCAGCCCCCCCGCTATTGGAGAAAACTACGAGCAGTACTTC.

The chain links TRBV7-9 to TRBJ2-7; no firm D call. CDR3 length equals 13 residues. The V end lost 4 bases, the J end lost 0 bases, and 7 bases lay between the germline ends. From germline, CDR1 is SEHNR and CDR2 FQNEAQ (reference sequence). CDR3 region: CASSSESSYEQYF. CDR3 sequence (DNA): TGTGCCAGCAGCTCAGAAAGCTCCTACGAGCAGTACTTC.

This clonotype has just a few counts. This sequence joins TRBV29-1 and TRBJ2-5, with 11 bases fitting TRBD2. This CDR3 is 16 amino acids long. J lost 4 bases, V lost 1 base, and 8 bases had no gene match. Germline V lookup: CDR1 SQVTM, CDR2 ANQGSEA. The CDR3 region has the DNA TGCAGCGTTGAAGGGGGTAGCGGGGGGGCCCCAGAGACCCAGTACTTC. Translating it yields CSVEGGSGGAPETQYF.

This clonotype was seen only a few times. The chain combines TRBV18 with TRBJ1-2; no definite D call. This CDR3 is 13 amino acids long. The ends were cut back, 3 bases at V and 2 bases at J, with 7 bases in the middle. The germline V gene has CDR1 KGHSH and CDR2 LQKENI. For the CDR3, the DNA is TGTGCCAGCTCACCGAGGGAGAACTATGGCTACACCTTC. It yields the protein CASSPRENYGYTF.

The V call is TRBV20-1, the J call TRBJ2-1, with 10 bases identical to TRBD2. This CDR3 contains 14 residues. From germline, CDR1 is DFQATT and CDR2 SNEGSKA (reference sequence). V lost 6 bases, J lost 4 bases, and 6 bases stayed unmatched. CDR3 protein: CSAAPGLAYNEQFF. CDR3 in DNA: TGCAGTGCCGCTCCGGGACTAGCGTACAATGAGCAGTTCTTC.

This clonotype was picked up a small number of times. The rearrangement uses TRBV19 and TRBJ1-2, with D possibly matching TRBD1 (5 bases). Germline V gene data show CDR1 as LNHDA and CDR2 as SQIVND (reference sequence). The CDR3 is 15 residues long. Between the trimmed V and J ends, which lost 7 bases and 4 bases, there was a span of 19 bases. The CDR3 protein is CASKDGTERIYGYTF. In DNA, the CDR3 is TGTGCCAGTAAAGATGGGACGGAAAGAATCTATGGCTACACCTTC.

This clonotype was counted ten times or more. The chain employs TRBV20-1 and TRBJ1-6, with D uncertain. V lost 2 bases, J lost 4 bases, and 6 bases lay in between. This CDR3 spans 13 amino acids. From germline, CDR1 is DFQATT and CDR2 SNEGSKA (reference sequence). DNA of the CDR3: TGCAGTGCTAGAACTGCTTATAATTCACCCCTCCACTTT. Protein: CSARTAYNSPLHF.

The V call is TRBV4-3, the J call TRBJ2-1; 14 nucleotides align to TRBD2. Germline loops: CDR1 LGHNA, CDR2 YSLEER. Trimming removed 4 bases from V and 2 bases from J; junction bases left unmatched: 4. The CDR3 runs 17 residues. CDR3 protein: CASSRLTSGGAYNEQFF. The CDR3 DNA reads as TGCGCCAGCAGCCGCCTGACTAGCGGGGGGGCCTACAATGAGCAGTTCTTC.

This clonotype came up a few times. This chain connects TRBV15 to TRBJ1-6; D perhaps matches TRBD1 (5 bases). The CDR3 spans 18 residues. Germline loops: CDR1 LNHNV, CDR2 YYDKDF (reference sequence). The V end lost 2 bases, the J end lost 5 bases, and 19 bases lay between the germline ends. In nucleotides, the CDR3 is TGTGCCACCAGCAGACGACCCCCGGGACCACGGGATAATTCACCCCTCCACTTT. The encoded protein is CATSRRPPGPRDNSPLHF.

The V and J genes are TRBV12-3 or TRBV12-4 and TRBJ2-5; no firm D call. Trimming pared 6 bases from V and 5 bases from J, leaving 7 bases between. The CDR3 loop spans 11 amino acids. In DNA form, the CDR3 reads TGTGCCAGCAGAGTATATGAGACCCAGTACTTC. This encodes CASRVYETQYF.

The V call is TRBV7-9, the J call TRBJ2-7; D uncertain. The CDR3 is 13 residues long. Germline values: CDR1 SEHNR, CDR2 FQNEAQ (reference sequence). Trimming took off 2 bases at V and 3 bases at J, with 8 bases between the two ends. This CDR3 is CASSLRANYEQYF. The CDR3 DNA sequence: TGTGCCAGCAGCTTAAGGGCCAACTACGAGCAGTACTTC.

The chain recombines TRBV20-1 with TRBJ2-5, with 10 bases matching TRBD1. CDR3 length equals 16 residues. V shed 8 bases, J shed 4 bases, and the junction held 16 bases outside the gene matches. Germline V gene sequence: CDR1 DFQATT, CDR2 SNEGSKA (reference sequence). The CDR3 nucleotides are TGCAGTACGCAAATTCCGGGACAGGGGAAGCGAGAGACCCAGTACTTC. This encodes CSTQIPGQGKRETQYF.

In this sample, this clonotype turned up a few times. The rearrangement uses TRBV9 and TRBJ2-1, with D hard to call. V lost 0 bases, J lost 6 bases, and 10 bases lay in between. Germline CDR1 reads SGDLS; CDR2 reads YYNGEE. The CDR3 contains 14 residues. For the CDR3, the DNA is TGTGCCAGCAGCGTAGGCGTAGCTAGCAATGAGCAGTTCTTC. Translated: CASSVGVASNEQFF.

A few counts support this clonotype. J is TRBJ2-5 and V is TRBV3-1, with D perhaps matching TRBD1 or TRBD2 (5 bases each). This CDR3 has 16 amino acids. Trimming left V 4 bases short and J 5 bases short, with 20 bases between. Germline V gene lookup returns CDR1 LGHDT and CDR2 YNNKEL (reference sequence). CDR3 sequence (DNA): TGTGCCAGCAGCCGCAGAGGGACCTCGCTAGAGGAGACCCAGTACTTC. This gives the protein CASSRRGTSLEETQYF.

At least ten counts were recorded for this clonotype. The V and J genes are TRBV3-1 and TRBJ1-6; D gene unclear. Looked up from germline, CDR1 is LGHDT and CDR2 is YNNKEL (reference sequence). V was pared by 5 bases and J by 7 bases, with 15 bases between. The CDR3 loop spans 15 amino acids. CDR3 residues: CASSSPLGRNSPLHF. Here the CDR3 DNA reads TGTGCCAGCAGCTCTCCCTTGGGGAGAAATTCACCCCTCCACTTT. The variable domain in full, with the rest retrieved from reference TRBV3-1 and TRBJ1-6, is DTAVSQTPKYLVTQMGNDKSIKCEQNLGHDTMYWYKQDSKKFLKIMFSYNNKELIINETVPNRFSPKSPDKAHLNLHINSLELGDSAVYFCASSSPLGRNSPLHFGNGTRLTVT.

There are a few counts of this clonotype. The chain employs TRBV6-1 and TRBJ1-6; TRBD1 might be the D (6 bases). V lost 9 bases and J 8 bases, leaving 14 bases between the germline ends. The V gene's germline CDR1 is MNHNS and CDR2 SASEGT. CDR3 size: 13 residues. CDR3: CASRGAVDSPLHF. The DNA of the CDR3 is TGTGCCAGTCGGGGGGCAGTGGATTCACCCCTCCACTTT.

The V gene is TRBV27, the J gene TRBJ1-1, with D possibly matching TRBD1 (6 bases). The CDR3 has 13 residues. The germline CDR1 and CDR2 sequences are MNHEY and SMNVEV (reference sequence). Trimming shortened V by 3 bases and J by 7 bases, and 12 bases separated the two germline ends. DNA for the CDR3: TGTGCCAGCAGTTTGAACAGGGCAGGTGAAGCTTTCTTT. It encodes CASSLNRAGEAFF.

The chain combines TRBV6-1 with TRBJ2-6, with D maybe TRBD2 (6 bases). There are 19 residues in the CDR3. Deletions cut 1 base from V and 0 bases from J, with 16 bases between. Per the germline V gene, CDR1 is MNHNS and CDR2 is SASEGT. The CDR3 DNA sequence: TGTGCCAGCAGTGAAGTCTGGGGGGAGCTTAGCTCTGGGGCCAACGTCCTGACTTTC. Protein product: CASSEVWGELSSGANVLTF.

This clonotype was counted at least ten times. Here the CDR3 reads CATRDTKNIQYF. The CDR3 region has the DNA TGTGCCACCCGGGACACCAAAAACATTCAGTACTTC. The V gene is TRBV12-3 or TRBV12-4, the J gene TRBJ2-4; D perhaps matches TRBD1 (6 bases). The CDR3 consists of 12 residues. The V and J ends lost 10 bases and 2 bases respectively, with 9 bases between them.

J is TRBJ2-5 and V is TRBV5-6, with TRBD1 identical over 7 bases. The CDR3 covers 15 residues. CDR1 and CDR2 from the germline V gene are SGHDT and YYEEEE. Losses at the gene ends were 4 bases for V and 5 bases for J; bases not matched to a gene: 11. CDR3 amino acids: CASSTRQGYRETQYF. In nucleotides, the CDR3 is TGTGCCAGCAGCACCAGACAGGGTTATCGCGAGACCCAGTACTTC.

This clonotype has ten or more counts. The chain recombines TRBV7-6 with TRBJ2-2; the D is unclear. The CDR3 is 11 amino acids. Per germline, CDR1 SGHVS and CDR2 FNYEAQ. The V end was cut by 6 bases, the J end by 9 bases, with 8 bases between. The CDR3 reads CASSAAWELFF. CDR3 coding DNA: TGTGCCAGCAGTGCTGCCTGGGAGCTGTTTTTT.